These 21 T cell receptor beta chains were sequenced from one sample in a study of T cells after yellow fever vaccination. TCRdb independently ran MiXCR on the 5' RACE reads; one entry per CDR3 protein. Of 200,000 to 300,000 distinct CDR3 sequences listed, roughly 6.2% are singletons. The input for sequencing was CD4+ T cells sorted from PBMCs, taken on the day of the yellow fever booster vaccination. The receptor source for this set is a man in his thirties or forties who received the YFV17D yellow fever vaccine.

This clonotype appeared many times. The chain combines TRBV7-2 with TRBJ1-5; 8 nucleotides match TRBD1. J lost 4 bases, V lost 6 bases, and 5 bases had no gene match. Germline lookup yields CDR1 SGHTA and CDR2 FQGNSA. The CDR3 spans 14 residues. CDR3 DNA: TGTGCCAGCAGTCTCCGACAGGGGAATCAGCCCCAGCATTTT. Protein: CASSLRQGNQPQHF.

This chain links TRBV7-2 with TRBJ1-2; D might be TRBD1 (6 bases). Germline V gene lookup returns CDR1 SGHTA and CDR2 FQGNSA. The CDR3 has 16 amino acids. V was shortened by 0 bases and J by 7 bases, with 18 bases between the two germline ends. Here the CDR3 reads CASSLARENRASGYTF. CDR3 DNA sequence: TGTGCCAGCAGCTTAGCCCGAGAGAACAGGGCTAGTGGCTACACCTTC.

This chain connects TRBV7-2 to TRBJ1-4; 8 bases fit TRBD1. J was trimmed by 2 bases and V by 5 bases; bases with no gene match: 4. The CDR3 runs to 15 residues. Germline CDR1 and CDR2: SGHTA and FQGNSA. The CDR3 nucleotides are TGTGCCAGCAGCCGACAGGGGAGCACTAATGAAAAACTGTTTTTT. It yields the protein CASSRQGSTNEKLFF.

In its sample, this clonotype was seen many times. This sequence joins TRBV5-1 and TRBJ2-2, with D perhaps TRBD1 or TRBD2 (6 bases each). The CDR3 sequence is 18 residues long. CDR1 is SGHRS, CDR2 YFSETQ, per germline. Trimming left V 0 bases short and J 0 bases short, with 15 bases between. The CDR3 nucleotides read TGCGCCAGCAGCTTGGGAGGGGGGATTACCGCGAACACCGGGGAGCTGTTTTTT. Encoded protein: CASSLGGGITANTGELFF.

As to this clonotype: One end of the junction does not line up with germline, which may come from a read error. The chain joins TRBV3-1 to TRBJ1-6; D unclear. Per the germline V gene, CDR1 is LGHDT and CDR2 is YNNKEL (reference sequence). The length of the CDR3 is 15 residues. The CDR3 DNA reads as TGTGCCAGCAGCCAAACGGCCGCCTACAATTCACCCCTCCACTTT. Translating gives CASSQTAAYNSPLHF.

This clonotype was detected ten times or more. The chain is built from TRBV14 and TRBJ2-1, with D unclear. The CDR3 is 12 amino acids. V shed 3 bases and J shed 5 bases, with 5 bases lying between them. Per the germline V gene, CDR1 is SGHDN and CDR2 is FVKESK. This CDR3 reads CASSQQHNEQFF. CDR3 bases: TGTGCCAGCAGCCAGCAGCACAATGAGCAGTTCTTC.

CDR3 DNA: TGTGCCAGCAGCCACCCGGGACCCCCCCCAGATACGCAGTATTTT. Translation gives CASSHPGPPPDTQYF. The V gene is TRBV4-2, the J gene TRBJ2-3; D tentatively reads TRBD1 or TRBD2 (5 bases each). This CDR3 has 15 amino acids. The germline gives CDR1 LGHNA, CDR2 YNFKEQ. Between the trimmed V and J ends, which lost 3 bases and 4 bases, there was a span of 14 bases.

There are many counts of this clonotype. The J gene is TRBJ2-2, the V gene TRBV20-1; the D gene is possibly TRBD2 (7 bases). With 5 bases removed from V and 0 bases from J, the gap between germline ends came to 13 bases. This CDR3 region has 15 residues. CDR1 and CDR2 (germline): DFQATT, SNEGSKA (reference sequence). DNA for the CDR3: TGCAGTGCTGTACAGGGAGGGACGAACACCGGGGAGCTGTTTTTT. It is translated as CSAVQGGTNTGELFF.

The gene calls are TRBV29-1 and TRBJ2-5; D uncertain. CDR1 is SQVTM, CDR2 ANQGSEA, per germline. The V end lost 4 bases, the J end lost 5 bases, and 11 bases lay between the germline ends. The CDR3 totals 12 residues. Here the CDR3 DNA reads TGCAGCGTTGTTTTATTAGCTGAGACCCAGTACTTC. Amino acids: CSVVLLAETQYF.

This clonotype appeared a few times. The chain combines TRBV6-1 with TRBJ2-2, with 10 bases fitting TRBD2. J gave up 4 bases and V 5 bases, and 4 bases lay outside the gene matches. Germline values: CDR1 MNHNS, CDR2 SASEGT. The CDR3 spans 15 residues. CDR3 sequence: CASSIGLAVTGELFF. Here the CDR3 DNA reads TGTGCCAGCAGTATAGGACTAGCGGTCACCGGGGAGCTGTTTTTT.

This clonotype occurred many times. The rearrangement joins TRBV10-3 to TRBJ2-5; D is undetermined. Germline-derived CDR1 and CDR2 are ENHRY and SYGVKD. This CDR3 is built from 11 residues. Trimming took 4 bases from V and 5 from J, leaving 5 bases between them. In nucleotides, the CDR3 is TGTGCCATCAGTGGTGGGGAGACCCAGTACTTC. Translated, it gives CAISGGETQYF.

The gene calls are TRBV11-2 and TRBJ2-7, with D possibly being TRBD1 (6 bases). Between the trimmed V and J ends, which lost 0 bases and 3 bases, there was a span of 12 bases. The germline V gene has CDR1 SGHAT and CDR2 FQNNGV. The CDR3 totals 15 residues. In nucleotides, the CDR3 is TGTGCCAGCAGCTTAGATGAAAGGGGGTACTACGAGCAGTACTTC. It encodes CASSLDERGYYEQYF.

Many counts were recorded for this clonotype. The V and J genes are TRBV5-1 and TRBJ2-3; 11 bases line up with TRBD1. The germline V gene encodes CDR1 SGHRS and CDR2 YFSETQ. V dropped 2 bases and J dropped 0; count of bases not matched to a gene: 5. This CDR3 is 17 amino acids long. In DNA form, the CDR3 reads TGCGCCAGCAGCTTCAGGACAGGGGGCACGAGCACAGATACGCAGTATTTT. Translation gives CASSFRTGGTSTDTQYF.

The sample holds a few counts of this clonotype. J is TRBJ2-1 and V is TRBV5-1, with a weak D call TRBD2 (6 bases). Trimming removed 6 bases at V and 0 bases at J, with 10 bases between. The CDR3 is 14 amino acids. Germline CDR1 is SGHRS and CDR2 is YFSETQ. Written as DNA, the CDR3 is TGCGCCAGCAACGCCGGGAGCTCCTACAATGAGCAGTTCTTC. Its protein is CASNAGSSYNEQFF.

This clonotype occurred many times. This rearrangement joins TRBV20-1 to TRBJ1-4, with 9 bases lining up with TRBD1. Germline lookup yields CDR1 DFQATT and CDR2 SNEGSKA (reference sequence). The junction had 4 bases not matched to a gene; V was cut back by 6 bases and J by 5 bases. The CDR3 runs to 13 residues. The CDR3: CSATGTGNEKLFF. The CDR3 DNA sequence: TGCAGTGCCACCGGGACAGGGAATGAAAAACTGTTTTTT.

In its sample, this clonotype was seen many times. V usage is TRBV14 and J usage is TRBJ2-1, with D uncertain. Germline CDR1 is SGHDN and CDR2 is FVKESK. This CDR3 comprises 15 residues. V was trimmed by 0 bases and J by 0 bases, leaving 6 bases between them. The CDR3 reads CASSQDRSSYNEQFF. CDR3 DNA sequence: TGTGCCAGCAGCCAAGATCGGAGCTCCTACAATGAGCAGTTCTTC.

This clonotype was counted between two and nine times. J is TRBJ2-7 and V is TRBV25-1; 11 bases fit TRBD1. CDR1 and CDR2 from the germline V gene are MGHDK and SYGVNS. The CDR3 consists of 16 residues. V was clipped by 2 bases and J by 3 bases; unmatched bases: 6. The CDR3 nucleotides read TGTGCCAGCAGTGAAGGGGGGGGACAGGGGGACTACGAGCAGTACTTC. Translated: CASSEGGGQGDYEQYF.

V gene TRBV5-5 combines with J gene TRBJ2-1; TRBD2 agrees at 10 bases. The length of the CDR3 is 16 residues. V lost 1 base, J lost 10 bases, and 11 bases stayed unmatched. The germline gives CDR1 SGHKS, CDR2 YYEKEE (reference sequence). CDR3: CASSLQPGLARKEQFF. DNA of the CDR3: TGTGCCAGCAGCTTGCAACCGGGACTAGCGAGAAAGGAGCAGTTCTTC.

This chain links TRBV7-9 with TRBJ2-5; 9 nucleotides align to TRBD1. The CDR3 has 15 amino acids. CDR1 and CDR2 (germline): SEHNR, FQNEAQ (reference sequence). The V gene end was trimmed by 10 bases and the J gene end by 4 bases; junction bases not matched to a gene: 13. CDR3 sequence (DNA): TGTGCCACCTCAACAGGGGGCTGGAGTGGAGAGACCCAGTACTTC. As protein: CATSTGGWSGETQYF.

Many counts were recorded for this clonotype. This chain uses TRBV6-1 with TRBJ2-7, with TRBD2 matching over 7 bases. The trim removed 2 bases at V and 2 bases at J, leaving 6 bases unmatched. The germline gives CDR1 MNHNS, CDR2 SASEGT. This CDR3 is built from 15 residues. The CDR3 region is CASSESGTRAYEQYF. The DNA for the CDR3 is TGTGCCAGCAGTGAAAGCGGGACTCGGGCCTACGAGCAGTACTTC.

This clonotype was recorded many times. The chain joins TRBV7-2 to TRBJ2-5; tentative D call: TRBD1 (6 bases). CDR1 is SGHTA, CDR2 FQGNSA, per germline. The length of the CDR3 is 15 residues. Trimming stripped 4 bases from V and 1 base from J, with 13 bases between. The CDR3 sequence: CASSSTQGPQETQYF. DNA of the CDR3: TGTGCCAGCAGCTCCACTCAGGGGCCCCAAGAGACCCAGTACTTC.